The rows below give T cell receptor beta chains drawn from one sample of a study of cytomegalovirus exposure and HLA in healthy donors. The assay was immunoSEQ multiplex PCR, and TCRdb's table has in-frame clones only and misses some. The table lists some 120,000 clones, about 15% of them singletons. The sequencing input was PBMCs. Receptors originate from a female donor in good health and CMV-seropositive. CDR3s include the opening cysteine and the closing phenylalanine or tryptophan. The D gene is left open where the match is weak. Size tells how often a clone was seen (once, few, many) or the class of an expanded clone, and some rows leave it out.

v_gene	d_gene	abundance	j_gene	CDR3aa	CDR3nt
TRBV19	NA	NA	TRBJ1-1	CATGGPRREGNTEAFF	TGTGCCACGGGAGGCCCCCGGAGGGAAGGGAACACTGAAGCTTTCTTT
TRBV28	NA	few	TRBJ2-7	CASSSGLKYEQYF	TGTGCCAGCAGCTCGGGACTGAAATACGAGCAGTACTTC
TRBV9	TRBD1	NA	TRBJ2-2	CASSVVGQAPTGELFF	TGTGCCAGCAGCGTAGTTGGACAGGCCCCAACCGGGGAGCTGTTTTTT
TRBV2	TRBD2	few	TRBJ2-7	CASKSRASGNFYEQYF	TGTGCCAGCAAATCGAGGGCTAGCGGGAATTTCTACGAGCAGTACTTC
TRBV30	NA	NA	TRBJ2-3	CAWSVREDTQYF	TGTGCCTGGAGTGTACGCGAGGATACGCAGTATTTT
TRBV7-9	TRBD1	NA	TRBJ1-4	CASSSGQGDEKLFF	TGTGCCAGCAGCTCTGGACAGGGTGATGAAAAACTGTTTTTT
TRBV4-2	NA	few	TRBJ1-1	CASSQDLRGGNTEAFF	TGTGCCAGCAGCCAAGATTTGCGAGGGGGGAACACTGAAGCTTTCTTT
TRBV28	TRBD1	NA	TRBJ1-6	CASSWGQGVYSPLHF	TGTGCCAGCAGTTGGGGACAGGGGGTATATTCACCCCTCCACTTT
TRBV2	NA	few	TRBJ2-2	CASSEDIFVSGELFF	TGTGCCAGCAGTGAAGATATTTTCGTCTCCGGGGAGCTGTTTTTT
TRBV28	TRBD1	NA	TRBJ1-2	CASSTPQGYGYTF	TGTGCCAGCAGCACCCCACAGGGGTATGGCTACACCTTC
TRBV5-1	TRBD2	NA	TRBJ2-5	CASSYGTSGSLGEETQYF	TGCGCCAGCAGCTACGGGACTAGCGGGAGTTTAGGGGAAGAGACCCAGTACTTC
TRBV13	TRBD1	NA	TRBJ2-2	CASIRQGARGTGELFF	TGTGCCAGCATCAGACAGGGGGCGCGAGGTACCGGGGAGCTGTTTTTT
TRBV10-3	TRBD1	few	TRBJ1-1	CASSQGVNTEAFF	TGTGCCAGCAGCCAGGGGGTGAACACTGAAGCTTTCTTT
TRBV28	NA	NA	TRBJ1-1	CASSPPVDMNTEAFF	TGTGCCAGCAGTCCGCCGGTTGACATGAACACTGAAGCTTTCTTT
TRBV4-1	TRBD2	NA	TRBJ2-3	CASSQASGSTDTQYF	TGCGCCAGCAGCCAAGCTAGCGGGAGCACAGATACGCAGTATTTT
TRBV7-9	NA	NA	TRBJ1-6	CASSDRLSSYNSPLHF	TGTGCCAGCAGCGATCGACTGAGCTCCTATAATTCACCCCTCCACTTT
TRBV29-1	TRBD1	few	TRBJ2-7	CSVEDPRTGTYEQYF	TGCAGCGTTGAAGATCCCAGGACAGGGACCTACGAGCAGTACTTC
TRBV25-1	NA	NA	TRBJ1-4	CASSEYRGAATNEKLFF	TGTGCCAGCAGTGAATATAGGGGCGCTGCAACTAATGAAAAACTGTTTTTT
TRBV5-4	NA	NA	TRBJ2-7	CASSLANSYEQYF	TGTGCCAGCAGCTTGGCCAACAGCTACGAGCAGTACTTC
TRBV7-9	TRBD1	NA	TRBJ1-2	CASSSGQYDYGYTF	TGTGCCAGCAGCTCGGGACAGTACGACTATGGCTACACCTTC
TRBV5-1	NA	NA	TRBJ1-2	CASSLVDNYGYTF	TGCGCCAGCAGCTTGGTAGATAACTATGGCTACACCTTC
TRBV19	TRBD1	few	TRBJ2-5	CASSSTGGTKTQYF	TGTGCCAGTAGTTCAACAGGGGGGACAAAGACCCAGTACTTC
TRBV2	NA	NA	TRBJ2-7	CASRPRTDSYEQYF	TGTGCCAGCAGACCAAGGACAGACTCCTATGAGCAGTACTTC
TRBV9	NA	few	TRBJ1-4	CASSVTGNEKLFF	TGTGCCAGCAGCGTTACAGGGAATGAAAAACTGTTTTTT
TRBV5-4	TRBD1	NA	TRBJ1-2	CASSLDTTGVDGYTF	TGTGCCAGCAGCTTGGACACGACAGGGGTGGATGGCTACACCTTC
TRBV5-4	NA	few	TRBJ2-7	CASSLTLGQSYEQYF	TGTGCCAGCAGCTTGACCCTGGGACAATCCTACGAGCAGTACTTC
TRBV5-1	NA	few	TRBJ2-1	CASSPGVARFYNEQFF	TGCGCCAGCAGCCCGGGAGTAGCGAGATTCTACAATGAGCAGTTCTTC
TRBV5-1	TRBD2	few	TRBJ2-1	CASSGLAGGRDEQFF	TGCGCCAGCAGCGGACTAGCGGGGGGGCGAGATGAGCAGTTCTTC
TRBV4-3	NA	few	TRBJ2-5	CASSQELMETQYF	TGCGCCAGCAGCCAAGAACTTATGGAGACCCAGTACTTC
TRBV5-4	TRBD2	NA	TRBJ2-7	CASGKLAGGPGEQYF	TGTGCCAGCGGAAAGTTAGCGGGAGGGCCGGGGGAGCAGTACTTC
TRBV7-2	NA	NA	TRBJ1-5	CASSSDRSNQPQHF	TGTGCCAGCAGCAGCGACAGGAGCAATCAGCCCCAGCATTTT
TRBV7-2	NA	few	TRBJ2-5	CASSLVRRNAQYF	TGTGCCAGCAGCTTAGTACGGCGGAACGCCCAGTACTTC
TRBV5-1	NA	few	TRBJ2-3	CASSRGDDSTDTQYF	TGCGCCAGCAGCCGCGGTGATGATAGCACAGATACGCAGTATTTT
TRBV27	TRBD2	NA	TRBJ2-3	CASSLYLGSGNADTQYF	TGTGCCAGCAGTTTATATTTAGGTAGCGGGAATGCAGATACGCAGTATTTT
TRBV10-2	NA	few	TRBJ2-1	CASSDTSGGFNEQFF	TGCGCCAGCAGTGATACGTCCGGGGGATTCAATGAGCAGTTCTTC
TRBV6-1	TRBD2	NA	TRBJ2-7	CASSEGISGGIYEQYF	TGTGCCAGCAGTGAAGGGATCAGCGGGGGGATCTACGAGCAGTACTTC
TRBV9	NA	NA	TRBJ2-1	CASSVSGARNNEQFF	TGTGCCAGCAGCGTATCAGGGGCAAGGAACAATGAGCAGTTCTTC
TRBV11-2	TRBD1	few	TRBJ1-1	CASSWDSDYTEAFF	TGTGCCAGCAGCTGGGACAGCGACTACACTGAAGCTTTCTTT
TRBV2	NA	NA	TRBJ2-7	CASRGGRNSYEQYF	TGTGCCAGCAGAGGAGGGAGGAACTCCTACGAGCAGTACTTC
TRBV2	NA	NA	TRBJ2-2	CASSNKLTGELFF	TGTGCCAGCAGCAATAAACTCACCGGGGAGCTGTTTTTT
TRBV7-9	NA	once	TRBJ1-6	CASSSIGGSPLHF	TGTGCCAGCAGCTCCATCGGCGGTTCACCCCTCCACTTT
TRBV4-3	TRBD2	few	TRBJ2-1	CASSQVGAGVYNEQFF	TGCGCCAGCAGCCAAGTCGGAGCGGGAGTTTACAATGAGCAGTTCTTC
TRBV30	TRBD2	NA	TRBJ2-1	CALAGGSNNEQFF	TGTGCCCTAGCGGGGGGTTCAAACAATGAGCAGTTCTTC
TRBV9	TRBD2	NA	TRBJ2-5	CASSVRSSGGGTQYF	TGTGCCAGCAGCGTACGATCTAGCGGGGGGGGGACCCAGTACTTC
TRBV5-4	NA	NA	TRBJ1-5	CASSQDRNQPQHF	TGTGCCAGCAGCCAAGACAGAAATCAGCCCCAGCATTTT